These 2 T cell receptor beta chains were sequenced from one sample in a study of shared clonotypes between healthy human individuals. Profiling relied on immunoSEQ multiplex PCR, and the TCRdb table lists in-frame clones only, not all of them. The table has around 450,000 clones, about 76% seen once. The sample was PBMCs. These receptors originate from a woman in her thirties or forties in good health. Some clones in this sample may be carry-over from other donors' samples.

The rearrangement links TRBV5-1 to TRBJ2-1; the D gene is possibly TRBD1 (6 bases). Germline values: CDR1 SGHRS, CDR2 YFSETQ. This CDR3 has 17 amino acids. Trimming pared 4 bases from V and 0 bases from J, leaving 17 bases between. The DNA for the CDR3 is TGCGCCAGCAGCGCCAAGGACAGACAAAGCTCCTACAATGAGCAGTTCTTC. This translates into CASSAKDRQSSYNEQFF.

The CDR3 reads CASSQEDRGSYNEQFF. CDR3 coding DNA: TGTGCCAGCAGCCAAGAGGACAGGGGTTCTTACAATGAGCAGTTCTTC. The V call is TRBV4-2, the J call TRBJ2-1; 9 bases agree with TRBD1. Germline CDR1 is LGHNA and CDR2 is YNFKEQ. V lost 0 bases and J lost 4; bases outside the gene matches: 4. The CDR3 sequence is 16 residues long.